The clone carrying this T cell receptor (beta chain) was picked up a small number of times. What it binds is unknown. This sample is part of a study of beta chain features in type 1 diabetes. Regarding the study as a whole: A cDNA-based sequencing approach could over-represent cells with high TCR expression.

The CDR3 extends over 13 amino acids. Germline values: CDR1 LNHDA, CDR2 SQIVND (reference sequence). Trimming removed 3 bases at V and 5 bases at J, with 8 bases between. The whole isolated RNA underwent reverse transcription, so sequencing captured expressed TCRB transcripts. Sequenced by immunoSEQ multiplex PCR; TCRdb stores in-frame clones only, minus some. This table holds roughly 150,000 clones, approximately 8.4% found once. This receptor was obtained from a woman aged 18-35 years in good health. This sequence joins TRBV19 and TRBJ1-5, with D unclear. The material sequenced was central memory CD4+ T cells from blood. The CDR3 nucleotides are TGTGCCAGTAGTATTTTGCAGTATCAGCCCCAGCATTTT. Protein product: CASSILQYQPQHF.